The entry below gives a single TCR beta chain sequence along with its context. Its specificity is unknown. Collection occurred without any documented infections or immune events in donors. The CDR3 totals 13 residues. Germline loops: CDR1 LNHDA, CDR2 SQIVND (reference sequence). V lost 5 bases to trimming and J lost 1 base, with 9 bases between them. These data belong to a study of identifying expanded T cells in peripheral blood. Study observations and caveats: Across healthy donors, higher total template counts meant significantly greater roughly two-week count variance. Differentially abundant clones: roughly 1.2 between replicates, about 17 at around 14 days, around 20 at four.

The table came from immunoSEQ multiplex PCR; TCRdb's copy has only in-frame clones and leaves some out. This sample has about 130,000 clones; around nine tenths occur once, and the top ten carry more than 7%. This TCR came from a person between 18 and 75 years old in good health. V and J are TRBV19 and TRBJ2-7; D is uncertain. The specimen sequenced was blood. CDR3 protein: CASSVTDSYEQYF. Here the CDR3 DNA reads TGTGCCAGTAGTGTCACAGATTCCTACGAGCAGTACTTC.